Listed below are T cell receptor beta chains from one sample, sequenced in a study of shared clonotypes between healthy human individuals. Libraries were prepared by immunoSEQ multiplex PCR; TCRdb keeps only in-frame clonotypes and omits some of them. The sample carries roughly 480,000 clones, around 79% recorded once. The sequenced sample was PBMCs. These receptors originate from a woman aged 40 to 50 in good health. Some clones in this sample may be carry-over from other donors' samples. Both conserved end residues are part of each CDR3. The D gene is left open where the match is weak. The size entry is marked missing in some rows and otherwise reads once, few, many or a size class.

D: NA; J: TRBJ2-1; size: NA; V: TRBV18; CDR3: CASSPRGEGQFF; DNA: TGTGCCAGCTCACCACGGGGGGAAGGGCAGTTCTTC
D: TRBD2; J: TRBJ2-1; size: NA; V: TRBV11-3; CDR3: CASSPAGLAYNEQFF; DNA: TGTGCCAGCAGCCCGGCGGGACTAGCCTACAATGAGCAGTTCTTC
D: TRBD1; J: TRBJ1-1; size: NA; V: TRBV7-9; CDR3: CASSFWTGNTEAFF; DNA: TGTGCCAGCAGCTTTTGGACAGGAAACACTGAAGCTTTCTTT
D: NA; J: TRBJ1-3; size: NA; V: TRBV7-9; CDR3: CASSLLLRGNTIYF; DNA: TGTGCCAGCAGCCTACTCCTTCGGGGAAACACCATATATTTT
D: NA; J: TRBJ1-1; size: NA; V: TRBV29-1; CDR3: CSGRWMGTEAFF; DNA: TGCAGCGGCCGTTGGATGGGCACTGAAGCTTTCTTT
D: NA; J: TRBJ2-1; size: NA; V: TRBV28; CDR3: CASRAPLRYDEQFF; DNA: TGTGCCAGCAGGGCCCCCTTGAGGTACGATGAGCAGTTCTTC
D: NA; J: TRBJ1-1; size: NA; V: TRBV7-8; CDR3: CASSPAGRTEAFF; DNA: TGTGCCAGCAGCCCGGCAGGGAGGACTGAAGCTTTCTTT
D: TRBD2; J: TRBJ2-2; size: NA; V: TRBV7-8; CDR3: CASSGRLAGRHTGELFF; DNA: TGTGCCAGCAGCGGTCGGCTAGCGGGACGACACACCGGGGAGCTGTTTTTT
D: TRBD1; J: TRBJ1-2; size: NA; V: TRBV5-1; CDR3: CASRIGTDYGYTF; DNA: TGCGCCAGCAGAATAGGGACAGACTATGGCTACACCTTC
D: TRBD2; J: TRBJ2-5; size: NA; V: TRBV5-4; CDR3: CARTSGRRQETQYF; DNA: TGTGCCAGGACTAGCGGGAGGCGTCAAGAGACCCAGTACTTC
D: NA; J: TRBJ2-3; size: NA; V: TRBV25-1; CDR3: CASSFGDTQYF; DNA: TGTGCCAGCAGCTTCGGGGATACGCAGTATTTT
D: NA; J: TRBJ2-3; size: few; V: TRBV18; CDR3: CASSPGRATDTQYF; DNA: TGTGCCAGCTCACCGGGCAGGGCCACAGATACGCAGTATTTT
D: TRBD1; J: TRBJ1-4; size: NA; V: TRBV2; CDR3: CASIMTGSTEKLFF; DNA: TGTGCCAGCATTATGACAGGGTCCACTGAAAAACTGTTTTTT
D: NA; J: TRBJ2-5; size: NA; V: TRBV28; CDR3: CASSLGSHQETQYF; DNA: TGTGCCAGCAGTTTGGGTTCGCACCAAGAGACCCAGTACTTC
D: TRBD2; J: TRBJ2-3; size: NA; V: TRBV7-3; CDR3: CASRLAGEADTQYF; DNA: TGTGCCAGCAGGTTAGCGGGAGAGGCAGATACGCAGTATTTT
D: TRBD1; J: TRBJ1-2; size: NA; V: TRBV27; CDR3: CASRGAGGQNYGYTF; DNA: TGTGCCAGCAGAGGGGCCGGGGGACAGAATTATGGCTACACCTTC
D: TRBD2; J: TRBJ2-7; size: NA; V: TRBV4-2; CDR3: CASSSGLAGNYEQYF; DNA: TGTGCCAGCAGCTCCGGACTAGCGGGAAACTACGAGCAGTACTTC
D: NA; J: TRBJ2-1; size: NA; V: TRBV2; CDR3: CASSPIMGPYNEQFF; DNA: TGTGCCAGCAGTCCAATAATGGGGCCCTACAATGAGCAGTTCTTC
D: TRBD2; J: TRBJ2-5; size: NA; V: TRBV7-8; CDR3: CASSQLAGEANVETQYF; DNA: TGTGCCAGCAGCCAACTAGCGGGAGAAGCAAACGTAGAGACCCAGTACTTC
D: TRBD1; J: TRBJ1-2; size: NA; V: TRBV7-2; CDR3: CASSSTGGLNYGYTF; DNA: TGTGCCAGCAGCTCGACAGGGGGGCTCAACTATGGCTACACCTTC
D: TRBD2; J: TRBJ2-2; size: NA; V: TRBV5-1; CDR3: CASSSGGLAGGPSGELFF; DNA: TGCGCCAGCAGCTCCGGAGGCCTAGCGGGAGGGCCTTCGGGGGAGCTGTTTTTT
D: TRBD2; J: TRBJ2-3; size: NA; V: TRBV7-3; CDR3: CASSLNGRTDTQYF; DNA: TGTGCCAGCAGCTTAAACGGGAGGACAGATACGCAGTATTTT
D: NA; J: TRBJ2-7; size: NA; V: TRBV5-1; CDR3: CASSRDGGQTYEQYF; DNA: TGCGCCAGCAGCCGGGATGGGGGGCAAACCTACGAGCAGTACTTC
D: NA; J: TRBJ2-3; size: many; V: TRBV29-1; CDR3: CSVGAGTATDTQYF; DNA: TGCAGCGTTGGAGCGGGTACAGCCACAGATACGCAGTATTTT
D: NA; J: TRBJ1-2; size: NA; V: TRBV6-5; CDR3: CASSSVYYGYTF; DNA: TGTGCCAGCAGCTCCGTTTACTATGGCTACACCTTC
D: TRBD2; J: TRBJ2-3; size: NA; V: TRBV9; CDR3: CASSLAGREPTDTQYF; DNA: TGTGCCAGCAGCCTAGCTGGGCGGGAGCCCACAGATACGCAGTATTTT
D: NA; J: TRBJ2-3; size: few; V: TRBV10-3; CDR3: CAISELGGRAGDTQYF; DNA: TGTGCCATCAGTGAGCTAGGGGGACGTGCTGGAGATACGCAGTATTTT
D: NA; J: TRBJ2-7; size: NA; V: TRBV7-2; CDR3: CASSLVAGTYEQYF; DNA: TGTGCCAGCAGCTTAGTCGCGGGAACCTACGAGCAGTACTTC
D: NA; J: TRBJ1-1; size: NA; V: TRBV28; CDR3: CASSLDVNTEAFF; DNA: TGTGCCAGCAGTTTGGATGTTAACACTGAAGCTTTCTTT
D: TRBD1; J: TRBJ2-7; size: NA; V: TRBV19; CDR3: CASSTGQVGSYEQYF; DNA: TGTGCCAGTAGTACCGGACAGGTTGGGTCCTACGAGCAGTACTTC
D: NA; J: TRBJ2-7; size: NA; V: TRBV6-6; CDR3: CASSYSGGGYEQYF; DNA: TGTGCCAGCAGTTACTCGGGAGGGGGCTACGAGCAGTACTTC
D: TRBD1; J: TRBJ1-5; size: NA; V: TRBV6-1; CDR3: CASLSTGGGNQPQHF; DNA: TGTGCCAGCCTTTCCACAGGGGGTGGCAATCAGCCCCAGCATTTT
D: NA; J: TRBJ2-3; size: few; V: TRBV6-5; CDR3: CASRGTSSDTQYF; DNA: TGTGCCAGCAGGGGGACCAGTTCAGATACGCAGTATTTT
D: NA; J: TRBJ1-1; size: once; V: TRBV20-1; CDR3: CSASGGGQAFF; DNA: TGCAGTGCTAGTGGGGGCGGGCAGGCCTTCTTT
D: TRBD1; J: TRBJ2-2; size: NA; V: TRBV27; CDR3: CASTGTGVGELFF; DNA: TGTGCCAGCACTGGGACAGGGGTCGGGGAGCTGTTTTTT
D: TRBD2; J: TRBJ2-5; size: NA; V: TRBV6-5; CDR3: CASSPASGGITQYF; DNA: TGTGCCAGCAGTCCAGCCAGCGGGGGGATAACCCAGTACTTC
D: NA; J: TRBJ1-1; size: NA; V: TRBV10-1; CDR3: CASPWDTNTEAFF; DNA: TGCGCCAGTCCTTGGGACACAAACACTGAAGCTTTCTTT
D: NA; J: TRBJ1-2; size: NA; V: TRBV5-8; CDR3: CASSLGQTSLDYTF; DNA: TGTGCCAGCAGCTTGGGACAGACTTCTCTAGACTACACCTTC
D: TRBD1; J: TRBJ2-3; size: few; V: TRBV15; CDR3: CATSRDSGTGTDTQYF; DNA: TGTGCCACCAGCAGAGATTCCGGGACAGGCACAGATACGCAGTATTTT
D: TRBD1; J: TRBJ1-4; size: NA; V: TRBV2; CDR3: CASTLGQKKLFF; DNA: TGTGCCAGCACTTTGGGACAGAAAAAACTGTTTTTT
D: TRBD1; J: TRBJ1-2; size: NA; V: TRBV16; CDR3: CASSQFQGANYGYTF; DNA: TGTGCCAGCAGCCAATTCCAGGGGGCGAACTATGGCTACACCTTC
D: NA; J: TRBJ1-1; size: NA; V: TRBV13; CDR3: CASSLGTEAFF; DNA: TGTGCCAGCAGCTTAGGGACCGAAGCTTTCTTT
D: TRBD1; J: TRBJ1-1; size: NA; V: TRBV28; CDR3: CASSSGTALRFEAFF; DNA: TGTGCCAGCAGTTCTGGGACAGCCTTACGTTTCGAAGCTTTCTTT
D: TRBD1; J: TRBJ2-7; size: NA; V: TRBV9; CDR3: CASSVGTGPYEQYF; DNA: TGTGCCAGCAGCGTCGGGACAGGGCCGTACGAGCAGTACTTC
D: TRBD1; J: TRBJ1-1; size: NA; V: TRBV9; CDR3: CASSVETGGDEAFF; DNA: TGTGCCAGCAGCGTAGAGACAGGGGGCGATGAAGCTTTCTTT
D: NA; J: TRBJ2-1; size: NA; V: TRBV4-1; CDR3: CASSQLGGLNEQFF; DNA: TGCGCCAGCAGCCAATTAGGGGGTCTCAATGAGCAGTTCTTC
D: NA; J: TRBJ1-2; size: NA; V: TRBV9; CDR3: CASSVAGYGYTF; DNA: TGTGCCAGCAGCGTAGCCGGCTATGGCTACACCTTC
D: NA; J: TRBJ2-1; size: NA; V: TRBV28; CDR3: CASSPPLPGQDLNEQFF; DNA: TGTGCCAGCAGCCCACCTCTCCCGGGACAAGATTTAAATGAGCAGTTCTTC
D: NA; J: TRBJ2-7; size: NA; V: TRBV7-8; CDR3: CASSLNQAVGIPYEQYF; DNA: TGTGCCAGCAGCTTAAATCAAGCCGTGGGGATCCCCTACGAGCAGTACTTC
D: TRBD2; J: TRBJ2-7; size: once; V: TRBV7-2; CDR3: CASSLGLAAYEQYF; DNA: TGTGCCAGCAGCTTAGGCCTAGCGGCCTACGAGCAGTACTTC
D: NA; J: TRBJ2-1; size: once; V: TRBV30; CDR3: CAWSARRDEQFF; DNA: TGTGCCTGGAGTGCAAGAAGGGATGAGCAGTTCTTC
D: NA; J: TRBJ2-2; size: NA; V: TRBV28; CDR3: CASSHSRTGELFF; DNA: TGTGCCAGCAGCCATTCCCGCACCGGGGAGCTGTTTTTT
D: NA; J: TRBJ2-2; size: NA; V: TRBV9; CDR3: CASSVDPTGELFF; DNA: TGTGCCAGCAGCGTTGACCCCACCGGGGAGCTGTTTTTT